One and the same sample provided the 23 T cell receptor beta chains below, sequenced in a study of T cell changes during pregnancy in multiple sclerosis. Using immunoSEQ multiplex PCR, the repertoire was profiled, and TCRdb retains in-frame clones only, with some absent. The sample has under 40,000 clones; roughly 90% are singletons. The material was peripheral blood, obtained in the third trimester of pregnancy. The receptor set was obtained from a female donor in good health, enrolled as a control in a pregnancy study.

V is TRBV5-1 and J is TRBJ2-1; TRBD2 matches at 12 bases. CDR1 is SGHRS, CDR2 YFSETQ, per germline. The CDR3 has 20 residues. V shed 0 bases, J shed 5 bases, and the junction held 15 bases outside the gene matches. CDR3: CASSLVRWASGRAGDNEQFF. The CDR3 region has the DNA TGCGCCAGCAGCTTGGTTCGGTGGGCTAGCGGGAGGGCCGGCGACAATGAGCAGTTCTTC.

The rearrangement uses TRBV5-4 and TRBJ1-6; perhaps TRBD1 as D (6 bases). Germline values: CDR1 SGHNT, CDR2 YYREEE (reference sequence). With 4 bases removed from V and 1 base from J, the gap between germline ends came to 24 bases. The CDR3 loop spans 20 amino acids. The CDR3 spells CASSRAVGGGIRSYNSPLHF. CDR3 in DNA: TGTGCCAGCAGCCGAGCAGTGGGAGGGGGAATTAGGTCCTATAATTCACCCCTCCACTTT.

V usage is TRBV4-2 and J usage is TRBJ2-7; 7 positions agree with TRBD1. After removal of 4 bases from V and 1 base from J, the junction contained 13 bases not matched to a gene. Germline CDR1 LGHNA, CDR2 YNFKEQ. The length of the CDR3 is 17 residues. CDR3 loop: CASSPRWRGTDSYEQYF. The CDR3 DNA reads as TGTGCCAGCAGCCCAAGATGGAGAGGGACAGATTCCTACGAGCAGTACTTC.

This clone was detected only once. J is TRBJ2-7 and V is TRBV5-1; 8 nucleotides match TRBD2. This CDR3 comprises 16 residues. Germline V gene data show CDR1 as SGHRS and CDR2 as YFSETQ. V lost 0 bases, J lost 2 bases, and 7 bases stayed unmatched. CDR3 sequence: CASSLDRGGFPYEQYF. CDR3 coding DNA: TGCGCCAGCAGCTTGGATCGGGGGGGTTTTCCCTACGAGCAGTACTTC.

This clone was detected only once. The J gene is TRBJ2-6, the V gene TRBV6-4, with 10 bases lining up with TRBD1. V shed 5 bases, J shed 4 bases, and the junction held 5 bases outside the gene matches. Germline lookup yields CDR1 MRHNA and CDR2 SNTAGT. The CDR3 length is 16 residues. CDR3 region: CASSPGTGAGANVLTF. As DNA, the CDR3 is TGTGCCAGCAGTCCCGGGACAGGGGCCGGGGCCAACGTCCTGACTTTC.

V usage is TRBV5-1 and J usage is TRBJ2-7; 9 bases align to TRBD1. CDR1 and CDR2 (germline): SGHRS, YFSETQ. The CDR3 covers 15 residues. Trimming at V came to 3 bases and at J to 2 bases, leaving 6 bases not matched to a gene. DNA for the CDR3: TGCGCCAGCAGCTCCGGGACAGGGTTCACCTACGAGCAGTACTTC. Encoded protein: CASSSGTGFTYEQYF.

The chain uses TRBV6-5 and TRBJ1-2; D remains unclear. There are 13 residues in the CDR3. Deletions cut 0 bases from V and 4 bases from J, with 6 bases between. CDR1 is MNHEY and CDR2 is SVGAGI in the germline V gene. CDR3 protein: CASSYSMSYGYTF. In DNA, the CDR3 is TGTGCCAGCAGTTACTCGATGAGCTATGGCTACACCTTC.

CDR3 residues: CASSEWFGNSPLHF. The CDR3 nucleotides read TGTGCCAGCAGTGAATGGTTCGGGAATTCACCCCTCCACTTT. V and J are TRBV2 and TRBJ1-6; D is unresolved. Germline V lookup: CDR1 SNHLY, CDR2 FYNNEI. With 2 bases removed from V and 7 bases from J, the gap between germline ends came to 9 bases. The CDR3 has 14 amino acids.

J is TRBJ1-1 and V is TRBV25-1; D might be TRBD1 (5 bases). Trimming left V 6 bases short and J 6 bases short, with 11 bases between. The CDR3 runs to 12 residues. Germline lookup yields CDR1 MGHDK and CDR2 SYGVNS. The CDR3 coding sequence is TGTGCCAGCAGCCTAACGGGGGCTGAAGCTTTCTTT. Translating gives CASSLTGAEAFF.

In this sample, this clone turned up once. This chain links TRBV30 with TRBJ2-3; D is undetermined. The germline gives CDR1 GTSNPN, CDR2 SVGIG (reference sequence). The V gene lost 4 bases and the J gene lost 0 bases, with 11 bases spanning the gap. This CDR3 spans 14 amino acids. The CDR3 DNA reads TGTGCCTGGAAACAGACGCCGAGCACAGATACGCAGTATTTT. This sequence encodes CAWKQTPSTDTQYF.

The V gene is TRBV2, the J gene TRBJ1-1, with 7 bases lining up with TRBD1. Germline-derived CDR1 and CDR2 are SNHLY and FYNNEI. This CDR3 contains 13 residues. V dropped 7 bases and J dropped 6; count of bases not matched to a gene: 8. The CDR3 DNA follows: TGTGCCAGCACCCCGGTAGGGGGCCCTGAAGCTTTCTTT. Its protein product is CASTPVGGPEAFF.

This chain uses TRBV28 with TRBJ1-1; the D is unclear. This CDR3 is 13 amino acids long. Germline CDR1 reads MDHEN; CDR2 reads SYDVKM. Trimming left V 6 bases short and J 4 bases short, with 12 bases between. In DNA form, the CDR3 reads TGTGCCAGCAGGACAAGCGGGAGCACTGAAGCTTTCTTT. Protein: CASRTSGSTEAFF. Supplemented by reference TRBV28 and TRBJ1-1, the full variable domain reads DVKVTQSSRYLVKRTGEKVFLECVQDMDHENMFWYRQDPGLGLRLIYFSYDVKMKEKGDIPEGYSVSREKKERFSLILESASTNQTSMYLCASRTSGSTEAFFGQGTRLTVV.

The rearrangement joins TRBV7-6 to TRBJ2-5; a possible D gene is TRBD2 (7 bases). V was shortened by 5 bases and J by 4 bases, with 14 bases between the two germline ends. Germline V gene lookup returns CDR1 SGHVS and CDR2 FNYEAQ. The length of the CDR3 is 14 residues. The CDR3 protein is CASSAPAGAETQYF. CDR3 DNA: TGTGCCAGCAGCGCACCGGCGGGGGCAGAGACCCAGTACTTC.

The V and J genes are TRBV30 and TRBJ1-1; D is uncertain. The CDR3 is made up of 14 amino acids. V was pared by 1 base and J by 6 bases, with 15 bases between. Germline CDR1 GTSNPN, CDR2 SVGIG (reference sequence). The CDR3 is CAWSAVLVGAEAFF. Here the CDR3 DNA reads TGTGCCTGGAGTGCAGTATTAGTCGGGGCTGAAGCTTTCTTT. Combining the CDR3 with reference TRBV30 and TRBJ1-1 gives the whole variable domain SQTIHQWPATLVQPVGSPLSLECTVEGTSNPNLYWYRQAAGRGLQLLFYSVGIGQISSEVPQNLSASRPQDRQFILSSKKLLLSDSGFYLCAWSAVLVGAEAFFGQGTRLTVV.

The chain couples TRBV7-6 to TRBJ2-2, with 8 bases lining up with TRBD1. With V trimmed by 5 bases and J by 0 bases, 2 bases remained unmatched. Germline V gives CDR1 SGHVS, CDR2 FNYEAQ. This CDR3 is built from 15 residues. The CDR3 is CASSPTGANTGELFF. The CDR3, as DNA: TGTGCCAGCAGCCCGACAGGGGCGAACACCGGGGAGCTGTTTTTT.

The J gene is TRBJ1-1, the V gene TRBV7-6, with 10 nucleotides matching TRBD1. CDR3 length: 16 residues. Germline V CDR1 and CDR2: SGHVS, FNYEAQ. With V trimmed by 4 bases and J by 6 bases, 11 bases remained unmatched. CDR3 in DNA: TGTGCCAGCAGCTCTCCGGGACAGGGGTTTGAGGCTGAAGCTTTCTTT. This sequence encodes CASSSPGQGFEAEAFF. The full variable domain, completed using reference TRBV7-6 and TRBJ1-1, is GAGVSQSPRYKVTKRGQDVALRCDPISGHVSLYWYRQALGQGPEFLTYFNYEAQQDKSGLPNDRFSAERPEGSISTLTIQRTEQRDSAMYRCASSSPGQGFEAEAFFGQGTRLTVV.

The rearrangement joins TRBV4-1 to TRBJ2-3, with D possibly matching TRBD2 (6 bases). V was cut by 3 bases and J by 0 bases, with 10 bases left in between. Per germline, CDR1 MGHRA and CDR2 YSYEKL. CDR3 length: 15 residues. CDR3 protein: CASSQLSGSTDTQYF. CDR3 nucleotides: TGCGCCAGCAGCCAGCTTAGCGGTAGCACAGATACGCAGTATTTT.

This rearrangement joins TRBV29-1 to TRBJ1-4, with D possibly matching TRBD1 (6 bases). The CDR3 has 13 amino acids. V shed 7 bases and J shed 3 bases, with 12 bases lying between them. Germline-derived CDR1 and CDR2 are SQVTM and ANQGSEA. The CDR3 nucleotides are TGCAGCGCGGGGGGCGCGGCTAATGAAAAACTGTTTTTT. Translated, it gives CSAGGAANEKLFF.

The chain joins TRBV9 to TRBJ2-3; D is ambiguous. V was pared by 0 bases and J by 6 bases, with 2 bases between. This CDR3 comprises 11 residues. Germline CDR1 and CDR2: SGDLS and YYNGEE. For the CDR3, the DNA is TGTGCCAGCAGCGTAGCGGATACGCAGTATTTT. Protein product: CASSVADTQYF.

The DNA for the CDR3 is TGTGCCAGCTCAAGTCAGGGGGGCAACACAGATACGCAGTATTTT. Translating it yields CASSSQGGNTDTQYF. This rearrangement joins TRBV11-2 to TRBJ2-3, with TRBD1 as a possible D gene (7 bases). The germline V gene has CDR1 SGHAT and CDR2 FQNNGV. Trimming took off 8 bases at V and 2 bases at J, with 17 bases between the two ends. CDR3 size: 15 residues. The full variable domain, rest sourced from reference TRBV11-2 and TRBJ2-3, is EAGVAQSPRYKIIEKRQSVAFWCNPISGHATLYWYQQILGQGPKLLIQFQNNGVVDDSQLPKDRFSAERLKGVDSTLKIQPAKLEDSAVYLCASSSQGGNTDTQYFGPGTRLTVL.

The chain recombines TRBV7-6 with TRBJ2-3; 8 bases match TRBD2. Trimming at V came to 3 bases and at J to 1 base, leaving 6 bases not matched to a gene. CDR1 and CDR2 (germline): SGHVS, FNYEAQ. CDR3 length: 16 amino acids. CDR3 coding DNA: TGTGCCAGCAGCTTTAGCGGGAACGTGGGCACAGATACGCAGTATTTT. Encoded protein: CASSFSGNVGTDTQYF.

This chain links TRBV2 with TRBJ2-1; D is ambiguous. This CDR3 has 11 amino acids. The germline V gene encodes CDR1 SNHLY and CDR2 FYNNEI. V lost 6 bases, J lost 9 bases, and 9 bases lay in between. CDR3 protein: CASSGPREQFF. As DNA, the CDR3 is TGTGCCAGCAGCGGTCCGCGTGAGCAGTTCTTC.

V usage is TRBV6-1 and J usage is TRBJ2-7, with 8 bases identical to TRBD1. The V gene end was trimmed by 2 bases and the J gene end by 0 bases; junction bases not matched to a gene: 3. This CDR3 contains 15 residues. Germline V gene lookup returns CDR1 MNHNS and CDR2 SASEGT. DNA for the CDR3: TGTGCCAGCAGTGAACAGGGGGCAAGCTCCTACGAGCAGTACTTC. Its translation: CASSEQGASSYEQYF.